The source of this T cell receptor (beta chain) is a study of T cells in Graves' hyperthyroidism and ophthalmopathy. Template material for amplifying TCR beta CDR3 regions consisted of RNA transcripts. The TCR CDR3 was amplified in a first-round RT-PCR using the HTBI primer set. TCRdb reanalysed the multiplex PCR reads using MiXCR and keeps one entry per CDR3 protein. This table holds some 270,000 distinct CDR3 sequences, 13% found once. This clonotype has a handful of counts. V was cut by 2 bases and J by 3 bases, with 7 bases left in between. CDR3 length: 13 amino acids. Per the germline V gene, CDR1 is MNHNY and CDR2 is SVGAGI (reference sequence).

This chain connects TRBV6-6 to TRBJ1-2; tentative D call: TRBD1 (5 bases). The receptor's source is a young woman with Graves' hyperthyroidism that later progressed to Graves' ophthalmopathy. Sequencing was done on a sample of blood. In DNA form, the CDR3 reads TGTGCCAGCAGTTACGGGGGATACTATGGCTACACCTTC. Translated: CASSYGGYYGYTF.